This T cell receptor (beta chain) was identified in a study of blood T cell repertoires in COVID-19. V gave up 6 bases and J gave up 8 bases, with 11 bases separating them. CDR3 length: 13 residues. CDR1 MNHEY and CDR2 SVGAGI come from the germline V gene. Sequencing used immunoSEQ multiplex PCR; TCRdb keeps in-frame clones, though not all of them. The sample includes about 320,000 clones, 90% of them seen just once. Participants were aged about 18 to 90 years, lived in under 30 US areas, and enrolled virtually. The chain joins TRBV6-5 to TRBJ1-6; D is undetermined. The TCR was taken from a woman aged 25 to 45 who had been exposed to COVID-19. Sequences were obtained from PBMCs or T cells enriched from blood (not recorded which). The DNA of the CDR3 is TGTGCCAGCAGCCTACCGATAGATTCACCCCTCCACTTT. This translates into CASSLPIDSPLHF.